These T cell receptor beta chains were read from a single sample in a study of control samples from healthy donors and cancer patients. Assay: immunoSEQ multiplex PCR; the TCRdb copy retains only in-frame clones and omits some. The table records around 120,000 clones, 85% to 95% of them present only once. Sequencing input: PBMCs. The receptors stem from a man aged 50-60 years with head and neck cancer. CDR3s include the opening cysteine and the closing phenylalanine or tryptophan. The D gene is left open where the match is weak. The size field is filled for only some rows; it gives once, few, many or a size class.

clone_size: NA
j_call: TRBJ1-2
v_call: TRBV7-9
d_call: TRBD1
cdr3_aa: CASRLTDREGKGYTF
cdr3_nt: TGTGCCAGCAGACTGACGGACAGGGAGGGGAAAGGCTACACCTTC

clone_size: NA
j_call: TRBJ2-7
v_call: TRBV6-6
d_call: NA
cdr3_aa: CASRRGQTNRYEQYF
cdr3_nt: TGTGCCAGTAGACGGGGCCAGACTAATAGGTACGAGCAGTACTTC

clone_size: NA
j_call: TRBJ2-6
v_call: TRBV28
d_call: NA
cdr3_aa: CASSILTSGANVLTF
cdr3_nt: TGTGCCAGCAGTATTTTAACCTCTGGGGCCAACGTCCTGACTTTC

clone_size: NA
j_call: TRBJ2-2
v_call: TRBV4-1
d_call: TRBD2
cdr3_aa: CASSQGLAGRGELFF
cdr3_nt: TGCGCCAGCAGCCAGGGACTAGCGGGGCGCGGGGAGCTGTTTTTT

clone_size: NA
j_call: TRBJ2-7
v_call: TRBV6-5
d_call: NA
cdr3_aa: CASSQTVPYEQYF
cdr3_nt: TGTGCCAGCAGTCAGACTGTCCCCTACGAGCAGTACTTC

clone_size: NA
j_call: TRBJ2-5
v_call: TRBV2
d_call: NA
cdr3_aa: CASSEAGTQYF
cdr3_nt: TGTGCCAGCAGTGAAGCAGGGACCCAGTACTTC

clone_size: NA
j_call: TRBJ1-2
v_call: TRBV14
d_call: NA
cdr3_aa: CASSQEGASYTF
cdr3_nt: TGTGCCAGCAGCCAAGAAGGGGCCAGCTACACCTTC

clone_size: once
j_call: TRBJ1-5
v_call: TRBV4-2
d_call: TRBD1
cdr3_aa: CASSRQGDQPQHF
cdr3_nt: TGTGCCAGCAGCAGACAGGGTGACCAGCCCCAGCATTTT

clone_size: NA
j_call: TRBJ2-7
v_call: TRBV18
d_call: NA
cdr3_aa: CASSPMGAYEQYF
cdr3_nt: TGTGCCAGCTCACCAATGGGGGCCTACGAGCAGTACTTC

clone_size: NA
j_call: TRBJ1-3
v_call: TRBV9
d_call: NA
cdr3_aa: CASSVAGEGGNTIYF
cdr3_nt: TGTGCCAGCAGCGTAGCCGGGGAGGGAGGAAACACCATATATTTT

clone_size: NA
j_call: TRBJ1-5
v_call: TRBV19
d_call: TRBD1
cdr3_aa: CASSGQGLKNQPQHF
cdr3_nt: TGTGCCAGTAGCGGACAGGGGTTGAAAAATCAGCCCCAGCATTTT

clone_size: once
j_call: TRBJ1-5
v_call: TRBV3-1/TRBV3-2
d_call: NA
cdr3_aa: CASSQDRGGNQPQHF
cdr3_nt: TGTGCCAGCAGCCAAGATAGGGGGGGCAATCAGCCCCAGCATTTT

clone_size: NA
j_call: TRBJ1-4
v_call: TRBV3-1/TRBV3-2
d_call: NA
cdr3_aa: CASSQGSTSTELFF
cdr3_nt: TGTGCCAGCAGCCAAGGATCGACATCCACGGAACTGTTTTTT

clone_size: once
j_call: TRBJ1-2
v_call: TRBV7-2
d_call: NA
cdr3_aa: CASSLARAGEGSGYTF
cdr3_nt: TGTGCCAGCAGCTTAGCTCGGGCAGGGGAAGGGAGCGGCTACACCTTC

clone_size: once
j_call: TRBJ1-2
v_call: TRBV12-3/TRBV12-4
d_call: NA
cdr3_aa: CASCVLYGYTF
cdr3_nt: TGTGCCAGCTGCGTACTATATGGCTACACCTTC

clone_size: NA
j_call: TRBJ1-2
v_call: TRBV18
d_call: NA
cdr3_aa: CASSPQGSNYGYTF
cdr3_nt: TGTGCCAGCTCTCCACAGGGCTCTAACTATGGCTACACCTTC

clone_size: NA
j_call: TRBJ1-2
v_call: TRBV11-2
d_call: NA
cdr3_aa: CASSYPFRGRDYGYTF
cdr3_nt: TGTGCCAGCAGCTACCCTTTCCGGGGTAGGGACTATGGCTACACCTTC

clone_size: NA
j_call: TRBJ1-1
v_call: TRBV28
d_call: TRBD1
cdr3_aa: CASSLNRDSAFF
cdr3_nt: TGTGCCAGCAGTTTAAACCGGGACAGCGCTTTCTTT

clone_size: NA
j_call: TRBJ1-2
v_call: TRBV7-2
d_call: NA
cdr3_aa: CASSQGDYGYTF
cdr3_nt: TGTGCCAGCAGCCAAGGGGACTATGGCTACACCTTC

clone_size: NA
j_call: TRBJ2-7
v_call: TRBV28
d_call: TRBD2
cdr3_aa: CASQLQTSGYEQYF
cdr3_nt: TGTGCCAGCCAACTCCAGACTAGCGGATACGAGCAGTACTTC

clone_size: NA
j_call: TRBJ1-1
v_call: TRBV6-1
d_call: NA
cdr3_aa: CASSEGILNTEAFF
cdr3_nt: TGTGCCAGCAGCGAAGGTATCCTGAACACTGAAGCTTTCTTT

clone_size: NA
j_call: TRBJ2-7
v_call: TRBV7-2
d_call: NA
cdr3_aa: CASSLARRGEQYF
cdr3_nt: TGTGCCAGCAGCTTAGCCCGAAGAGGCGAGCAGTACTTC

clone_size: NA
j_call: TRBJ2-7
v_call: TRBV18
d_call: NA
cdr3_aa: CASSSPRGDPYEQYF
cdr3_nt: TGTGCCAGCTCATCCCCGAGGGGAGACCCCTACGAGCAGTACTTC

clone_size: NA
j_call: TRBJ2-7
v_call: TRBV4-1
d_call: NA
cdr3_aa: CASSQVSGNYYEQYF
cdr3_nt: TGCGCCAGCAGCCAAGTATCCGGGAATTACTACGAGCAGTACTTC

clone_size: once
j_call: TRBJ2-5
v_call: TRBV6-5
d_call: TRBD1
cdr3_aa: CASSHQTGAKTILYF
cdr3_nt: TGTGCCAGCAGTCATCAGACAGGGGCCAAGACTATCTTATACTTC

clone_size: once
j_call: TRBJ1-3
v_call: TRBV5-4
d_call: TRBD1
cdr3_aa: CASSIQGFHTGNTIYF
cdr3_nt: TGTGCCAGCAGCATACAGGGGTTTCACACTGGAAACACCATATATTTT

clone_size: NA
j_call: TRBJ2-7
v_call: TRBV12-1
d_call: NA
cdr3_aa: CASSFNLAAAYEQYF
cdr3_nt: TGTGCCAGCAGCTTTAACCTAGCGGCCGCCTACGAGCAGTACTTC

clone_size: NA
j_call: TRBJ2-1
v_call: TRBV6-6
d_call: NA
cdr3_aa: CASSYSQGGSYNEQFF
cdr3_nt: TGTGCCAGCAGTTACTCCCAGGGGGGCTCCTACAATGAGCAGTTCTTC

clone_size: NA
j_call: TRBJ1-2
v_call: TRBV5-1
d_call: NA
cdr3_aa: CASSFAGGSYGYTF
cdr3_nt: TGCGCCAGCAGCTTCGCCGGGGGCAGCTATGGCTACACCTTC

clone_size: NA
j_call: TRBJ1-1
v_call: TRBV18
d_call: NA
cdr3_aa: CASSPPDIRNTEAFF
cdr3_nt: TGTGCCAGCTCACCACCGGACATACGAAACACTGAAGCTTTCTTT

clone_size: NA
j_call: TRBJ1-6
v_call: TRBV19
d_call: NA
cdr3_aa: CASSIQGARSPLHF
cdr3_nt: TGTGCCAGTAGTATCCAAGGGGCGCGTTCACCCCTCCACTTT

clone_size: NA
j_call: TRBJ2-1
v_call: TRBV5-4
d_call: NA
cdr3_aa: CASTNRDFPYNEQFF
cdr3_nt: TGTGCCAGCACCAACCGGGACTTCCCCTACAATGAGCAGTTCTTC

clone_size: NA
j_call: TRBJ2-3
v_call: TRBV2
d_call: NA
cdr3_aa: CASSENSPTPSTDTQYF
cdr3_nt: TGTGCCAGCAGTGAAAACTCTCCTACCCCTAGCACAGATACGCAGTATTTT

clone_size: NA
j_call: TRBJ2-5
v_call: TRBV6-5
d_call: TRBD2
cdr3_aa: CASSRLAGTETQYF
cdr3_nt: TGTGCCAGCAGCCGACTAGCGGGGACAGAGACCCAGTACTTC

clone_size: NA
j_call: TRBJ2-1
v_call: TRBV27
d_call: NA
cdr3_aa: CASNPTYGNEQFF
cdr3_nt: TGTGCCAGCAACCCTACTTATGGGAATGAGCAGTTCTTC

clone_size: few
j_call: TRBJ1-6
v_call: TRBV7-8
d_call: NA
cdr3_aa: CASSFFQGWRRYNSPLHF
cdr3_nt: TGTGCCAGCAGCTTTTTCCAGGGATGGAGAAGGTATAATTCACCCCTCCACTTT

clone_size: NA
j_call: TRBJ1-1
v_call: TRBV12-3/TRBV12-4
d_call: NA
cdr3_aa: CASRATVKAFF
cdr3_nt: TGTGCCAGCAGGGCGACAGTAAAAGCTTTCTTT

clone_size: NA
j_call: TRBJ1-2
v_call: TRBV11-3
d_call: NA
cdr3_aa: CASSLDGTEPNFSYGYTF
cdr3_nt: TGTGCCAGCAGCTTAGACGGGACGGAACCTAATTTTAGCTATGGCTACACCTTC

clone_size: once
j_call: TRBJ2-6
v_call: TRBV7-2
d_call: NA
cdr3_aa: CASRLRRGDIHSGANVLTF
cdr3_nt: TGTGCCAGCAGGCTTCGAAGGGGGGACATCCACTCTGGGGCCAACGTCCTGACTTTC

clone_size: NA
j_call: TRBJ2-1
v_call: TRBV18
d_call: TRBD1
cdr3_aa: CASWTGGYNEQFF
cdr3_nt: TGTGCCAGCTGGACAGGGGGCTACAATGAGCAGTTCTTC

clone_size: NA
j_call: TRBJ2-6
v_call: TRBV7-2
d_call: NA
cdr3_aa: CASSLGGGFSSGANVLTF
cdr3_nt: TGTGCCAGCAGCTTAGGCGGGGGCTTCAGCTCTGGGGCCAACGTCCTGACTTTC

clone_size: few
j_call: TRBJ2-3
v_call: TRBV11-1
d_call: TRBD2
cdr3_aa: CASSFGTSGEGTQYF
cdr3_nt: TGTGCCAGCAGCTTCGGGACTAGCGGGGAAGGTACGCAGTATTTT

clone_size: NA
j_call: TRBJ1-5
v_call: TRBV7-3
d_call: NA
cdr3_aa: CASSLTGQGPQHF
cdr3_nt: TGTGCCAGCAGCTTAACAGGACAAGGGCCCCAGCATTTT